The 22 T cell receptor beta chains reported below all come from one sample, sequenced in a study of T cells in Graves' hyperthyroidism and ophthalmopathy. The TCR beta CDR3 regions underwent amplification using RNA transcripts as the source. In the first-round RT-PCR of the TCR CDR3, the HTBI primer set was used. MiXCR, applied by TCRdb to the multiplex PCR reads, yields one record per CDR3 protein. The sample has about 320,000 distinct CDR3 sequences, around 16% seen once; the top ten hold approximately 35%. Sequencing was performed on blood. The receptors here all came from a man in his thirties or forties with Graves' hyperthyroidism.

A few counts support this clonotype. The J gene is TRBJ1-2, the V gene TRBV14; D gene ambiguous. This CDR3 is built from 13 residues. V lost 5 bases and J lost 6, with 13 bases in between. CDR1 is SGHDN and CDR2 is FVKESK in the germline V gene. The CDR3 sequence: CASSAWKEDGYTF. CDR3 sequence (DNA): TGTGCCAGCAGCGCCTGGAAAGAGGATGGCTACACCTTC.

This clonotype has a count of ten or more. The rearrangement links TRBV5-1 to TRBJ2-1, with D possibly TRBD2 on 5 matching bases. This CDR3 is built from 13 residues. The V gene's germline CDR1 is SGHRS and CDR2 YFSETQ. V was trimmed by 4 bases and J by 7 bases, leaving 12 bases between them. CDR3 coding DNA: TGCGCCAGCAGCCCAGACTCGGGAAATGAGCAGTTCTTC. Protein: CASSPDSGNEQFF. Using reference TRBV5-1 and TRBJ2-1 for the parts outside the CDR3, the full variable domain is KAGVTQTPRYLIKTRGQQVTLSCSPISGHRSVSWYQQTPGQGLQFLFEYFSETQRNKGNFPGRFSGRQFSNSRSEMNVSTLELGDSALYLCASSPDSGNEQFFGPGTRLTVL.

This clonotype came up many times. The chain has TRBV12-3 or TRBV12-4 and TRBJ1-4, with 8 bases lining up with TRBD1. This CDR3 region has 14 residues. Trimming at V came to 6 bases and at J to 6 bases, leaving 6 bases not matched to a gene. CDR3 sequence reads: CASRRDRWDEKLFF. CDR3 bases: TGTGCCAGCAGACGGGACAGGTGGGATGAAAAACTGTTTTTT.

The chain carries TRBV25-1 and TRBJ2-2; 7 bases map to TRBD2. CDR3 length: 12 amino acids. CDR1 and CDR2 from the germline V gene are MGHDK and SYGVNS. V trimming: 9 bases; J trimming: 7 bases; junction bases outside the gene matches: 5. CDR3: CASTSGDGELFF. CDR3 sequence (DNA): TGTGCCAGTACCAGCGGGGACGGGGAGCTGTTTTTT.

The sample holds many counts of this clonotype. The V call is TRBV7-9, the J call TRBJ1-2; no clear D. Germline V lookup: CDR1 SEHNR, CDR2 FQNEAQ (reference sequence). V was pared by 4 bases and J by 0 bases, with 6 bases between. The CDR3 runs to 13 residues. In nucleotides, the CDR3 is TGTGCCAGCAGCTCGAGCGCTAACTATGGCTACACCTTC. Amino acid sequence: CASSSSANYGYTF.

This clonotype was seen repeatedly, ten times or more. The rearrangement links TRBV5-1 to TRBJ2-7, with TRBD1 matching over 7 bases. V lost 0 bases, J lost 2 bases, and 8 bases stayed unmatched. The length of the CDR3 is 16 residues. In germline, CDR1 is SGHRS, CDR2 YFSETQ. The CDR3 region has the DNA TGCGCCAGCAGCTTGGGCCTCGGGACAGCAACCTACGAGCAGTACTTC. Its translation is CASSLGLGTATYEQYF.

This clonotype was counted ten times or more. The chain carries TRBV20-1 and TRBJ2-1; D might be TRBD2 (5 bases). Germline V lookup: CDR1 DFQATT, CDR2 SNEGSKA (reference sequence). The CDR3 contains 15 residues. V lost 1 base and J 10 bases, leaving 20 bases between the germline ends. The CDR3 loop reads CSARVPGLRLQEQFF. Here the CDR3 DNA reads TGCAGTGCTAGAGTACCCGGACTCCGACTACAGGAGCAGTTCTTC.

The V and J genes are TRBV29-1 and TRBJ2-7; unclear D gene. The CDR3 sequence is 13 residues long. The V end lost 4 bases, the J end lost 2 bases, and 12 bases lay between the germline ends. The germline gives CDR1 SQVTM, CDR2 ANQGSEA. CDR3 DNA: TGCAGCGTTGGTCCGGGCAGGACCTACGAGCAGTACTTC. It specifies CSVGPGRTYEQYF.

This clonotype was found many times. DNA of the CDR3: TGTGCCAGCAGACGTAGGACTAGCGCCTACAATGAGCAGTTCTTC. It specifies CASRRRTSAYNEQFF. V gene TRBV2 combines with J gene TRBJ2-1, with TRBD2 identical over 9 bases. The CDR3 runs 15 residues. CDR1 SNHLY and CDR2 FYNNEI come from the germline V gene. V gave up 6 bases and J gave up 2 bases; unmatched junction bases: 5.

The CDR3 DNA reads as TGTGCCAGCAGCTTAGTGTGGGACAGGGGTTATGGCTACACCTTC. Protein: CASSLVWDRGYGYTF. The chain joins TRBV7-2 to TRBJ1-2, with TRBD1 identical over 10 bases. CDR3 size: 15 residues. The germline gives CDR1 SGHTA, CDR2 FQGNSA. V lost 1 base and J lost 5; bases outside the gene matches: 4.

This clonotype has ten or more counts. The chain couples TRBV30 to TRBJ1-5; D is undetermined. Germline values: CDR1 GTSNPN, CDR2 SVGIG (reference sequence). The CDR3 consists of 14 residues. With 2 bases removed from V and 0 bases from J, the gap between germline ends came to 8 bases. The CDR3 bases are TGTGCCTGGAGTCAGGCAAATAGCAATCAGCCCCAGCATTTT. Protein sequence: CAWSQANSNQPQHF.

The chain is built from TRBV7-6 and TRBJ2-3; D may correspond to TRBD1 or TRBD2 (5 bases each). CDR3 length: 14 residues. Germline values: CDR1 SGHVS, CDR2 FNYEAQ. Between the trimmed V and J ends, which lost 3 bases and 6 bases, there was a span of 13 bases. CDR3 sequence: CASSFSGGGDTQYF. The DNA of the CDR3 is TGTGCCAGCAGCTTTTCTGGGGGTGGTGATACGCAGTATTTT.

This clonotype was seen repeatedly, ten times or more. CDR3 in amino acids: CASSPTQLQETQYF. For the CDR3, the DNA is TGTGCCAGCAGCCCGACACAACTTCAAGAGACCCAGTACTTC. The chain is built from TRBV7-9 and TRBJ2-5; no definite D call. CDR3 length: 14 residues. Trimming left V 5 bases short and J 2 bases short, with 12 bases between. The germline V gene has CDR1 SEHNR and CDR2 FQNEAQ (reference sequence).

This clonotype was recorded a few times. The V and J genes are TRBV30 and TRBJ2-7; no firm D call. The CDR3 runs to 13 residues. Germline CDR1 GTSNPN, CDR2 SVGIG (reference sequence). V was cut by 1 base and J by 8 bases, with 15 bases left in between. The CDR3, as DNA: TGTGCCTGGAGTGGAGCCAATGGTTTACAGCAGTACTTC. It translates to CAWSGANGLQQYF. The full variable domain, its missing parts supplied by reference TRBV30 and TRBJ2-7, is SQTIHQWPATLVQPVGSPLSLECTVEGTSNPNLYWYRQAAGRGLQLLFYSVGIGQISSEVPQNLSASRPQDRQFILSSKKLLLSDSGFYLCAWSGANGLQQYFGPGTRLTVT.

This clonotype has ten or more counts. The DNA of the CDR3 is TGTGCCAGCGGATCTCGACAGACACAGCAGTACTTC. Translating gives CASGSRQTQQYF. This chain links TRBV28 with TRBJ2-7; D might be TRBD1 (5 bases). The CDR3 consists of 12 residues. Trimming left V 8 bases short and J 8 bases short, with 16 bases between. Looked up from germline, CDR1 is MDHEN and CDR2 is SYDVKM.

This chain uses TRBV6-1 with TRBJ2-7; the D gene could be TRBD1 or TRBD2 (5 bases each). The CDR3 contains 13 residues. V was clipped by 4 bases and J by 1 base, with 8 bases between them. Germline V CDR1 and CDR2: MNHNS, SASEGT. CDR3 residues: CASSAGPSYEQYF. The CDR3 DNA is TGTGCCAGCAGTGCGGGGCCTTCCTACGAGCAGTACTTC.

The sample holds a few counts of this clonotype. This chain uses TRBV20-1 with TRBJ1-1; no clear D gene. Trimming cost V 4 bases and J 4 bases, with 10 bases left between them. This CDR3 has 12 residues. Germline V CDR1 and CDR2: DFQATT, SNEGSKA (reference sequence). CDR3 bases: TGCAGTGCTACCGACGTCCGCACTGAAGCTTTCTTT. It translates to CSATDVRTEAFF.

V usage is TRBV30 and J usage is TRBJ1-1, with D possibly being TRBD1 (5 bases). Germline V gene data show CDR1 as GTSNPN and CDR2 as SVGIG (reference sequence). The CDR3 sequence is 12 residues long. The germline V and J ends were trimmed by 5 bases and 3 bases, with 10 bases remaining between them. CDR3 in amino acids: CAWGDGYTEAFF. The DNA of the CDR3 is TGTGCCTGGGGGGACGGATACACTGAAGCTTTCTTT. The variable domain in full, with the rest retrieved from reference TRBV30 and TRBJ1-1, is SQTIHQWPATLVQPVGSPLSLECTVEGTSNPNLYWYRQAAGRGLQLLFYSVGIGQISSEVPQNLSASRPQDRQFILSSKKLLLSDSGFYLCAWGDGYTEAFFGQGTRLTVV.

The table lists this clonotype with many counts. The chain employs TRBV19 and TRBJ1-1; D is unresolved. Germline-derived CDR1 and CDR2 are LNHDA and SQIVND (reference sequence). V dropped 5 bases and J dropped 1 base, with 8 bases sitting between them. The CDR3 is 13 residues long. CDR3 DNA: TGTGCCAGTAGTCGATCTGGGAACACTGAAGCTTTCTTT. Amino acids: CASSRSGNTEAFF.

In this sample, this clonotype turned up many times. The J gene is TRBJ1-4, the V gene TRBV27; D gene unclear. V lost 10 bases and J lost 8, with 11 bases in between. The germline CDR1 and CDR2 sequences are MNHEY and SMNVEV (reference sequence). The CDR3 loop spans 11 amino acids. Written as DNA, the CDR3 is TGTGCCACCATGGTGGGGGAAAAACTGTTTTTT. Protein: CATMVGEKLFF.

This clonotype was seen at least ten times. The CDR3 sequence: CASNPGLDSSYEQYF. CDR3 coding DNA: TGTGCCAGCAACCCCGGGCTTGACAGCTCCTACGAGCAGTACTTC. The genes are TRBV28 and TRBJ2-7, with a tentative D call TRBD1 (5 bases). From germline, CDR1 is MDHEN and CDR2 SYDVKM. The CDR3 runs 15 residues. Trimming took off 7 bases at V and 0 bases at J, with 16 bases between the two ends.

This clonotype was counted at least ten times. The chain uses TRBV12-3 or TRBV12-4 and TRBJ1-1; D might be TRBD1 (6 bases). The V and J ends lost 8 bases and 3 bases respectively, with 22 bases between them. The CDR3 runs 16 residues. The CDR3 sequence: CASRRGPNKGDTEAFF. In nucleotides, the CDR3 is TGTGCCAGCCGCCGAGGTCCTAACAAGGGGGACACTGAAGCTTTCTTT.